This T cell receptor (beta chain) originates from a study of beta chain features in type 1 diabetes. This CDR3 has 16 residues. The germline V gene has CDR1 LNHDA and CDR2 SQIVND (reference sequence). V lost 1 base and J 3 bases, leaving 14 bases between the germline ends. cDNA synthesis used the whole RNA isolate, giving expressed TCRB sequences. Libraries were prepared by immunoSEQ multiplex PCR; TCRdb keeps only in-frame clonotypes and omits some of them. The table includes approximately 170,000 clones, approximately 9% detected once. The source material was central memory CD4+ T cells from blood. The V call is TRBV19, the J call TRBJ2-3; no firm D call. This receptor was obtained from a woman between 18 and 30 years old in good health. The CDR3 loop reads CASSIGSASRTDTQYF. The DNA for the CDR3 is TGTGCCAGTAGTATAGGGAGTGCGTCAAGGACAGATACGCAGTATTTT.